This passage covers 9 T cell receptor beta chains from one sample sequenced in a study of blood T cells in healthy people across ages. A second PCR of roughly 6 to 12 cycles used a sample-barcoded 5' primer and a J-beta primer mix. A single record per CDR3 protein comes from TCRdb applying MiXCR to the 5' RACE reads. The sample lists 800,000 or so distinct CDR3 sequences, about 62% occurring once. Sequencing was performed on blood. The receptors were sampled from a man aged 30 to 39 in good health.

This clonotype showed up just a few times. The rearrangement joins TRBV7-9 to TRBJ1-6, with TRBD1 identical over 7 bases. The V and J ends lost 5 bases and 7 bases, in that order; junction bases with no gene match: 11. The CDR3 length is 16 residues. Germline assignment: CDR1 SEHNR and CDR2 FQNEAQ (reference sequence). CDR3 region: CASSLGSTGRNSPLHF. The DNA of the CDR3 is TGTGCCAGCAGCCTTGGCTCGACAGGGCGAAATTCACCCCTCCACTTT. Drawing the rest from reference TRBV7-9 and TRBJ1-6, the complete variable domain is DTGVSQNPRHKITKRGQNVTFRCDPISEHNRLYWYRQTLGQGPEFLTYFQNEAQLEKSRLLSDRFSAERPKGSFSTLEIQRTEQGDSAMYLCASSLGSTGRNSPLHFGNGTRLTVT.

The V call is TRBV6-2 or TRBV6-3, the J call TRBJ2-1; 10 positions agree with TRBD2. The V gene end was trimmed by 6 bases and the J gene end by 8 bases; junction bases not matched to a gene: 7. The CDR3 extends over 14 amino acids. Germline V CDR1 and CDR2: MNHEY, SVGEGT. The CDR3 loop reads CASRGSGGVYEQFF. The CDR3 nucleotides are TGTGCCAGCAGAGGCAGCGGGGGGGTTTATGAGCAGTTCTTC.

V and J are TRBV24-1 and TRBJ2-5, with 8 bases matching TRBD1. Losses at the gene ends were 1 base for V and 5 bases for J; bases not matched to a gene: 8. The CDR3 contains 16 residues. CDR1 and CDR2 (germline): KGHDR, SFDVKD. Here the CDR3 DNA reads TGTGCCACCAGTGATTTCCCAACAGGGGGGATGGAGACCCAGTACTTC. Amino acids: CATSDFPTGGMETQYF.

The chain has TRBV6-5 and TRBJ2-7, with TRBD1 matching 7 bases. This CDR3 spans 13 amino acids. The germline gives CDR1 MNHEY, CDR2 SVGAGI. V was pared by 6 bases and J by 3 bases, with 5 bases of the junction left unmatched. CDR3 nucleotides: TGTGCCAGCAGGACCTACAGGGGCTACGAGCAGTACTTC. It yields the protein CASRTYRGYEQYF.

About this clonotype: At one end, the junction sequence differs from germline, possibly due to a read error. The CDR3, as DNA: TGTGCCAGCAGCCCCCCAGCGGACTACGATGAGCAGTTCTTC. The encoded protein is CASSPPADYDEQFF. The chain uses TRBV13 and TRBJ2-1, with a possible D match to TRBD2 (6 bases). The CDR3 spans 14 residues. CDR1 is PRHDT and CDR2 is FYEKMQ in the germline V gene (reference sequence).

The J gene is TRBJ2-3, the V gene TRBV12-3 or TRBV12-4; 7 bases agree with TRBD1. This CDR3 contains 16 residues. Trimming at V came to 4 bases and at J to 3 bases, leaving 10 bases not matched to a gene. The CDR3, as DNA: TGTGCCAGCAGTTACAGGACAGGAGATAGAACAGATACGCAGTATTTT. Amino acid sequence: CASSYRTGDRTDTQYF.

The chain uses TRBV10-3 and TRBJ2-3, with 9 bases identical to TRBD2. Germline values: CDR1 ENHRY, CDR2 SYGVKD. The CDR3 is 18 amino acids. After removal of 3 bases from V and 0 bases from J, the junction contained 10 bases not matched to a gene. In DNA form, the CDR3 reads TGTGCCATCAGTGACCTGAGCGGGGGGCGACCTAGCACAGATACGCAGTATTTT. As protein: CAISDLSGGRPSTDTQYF.

The CDR3 loop is CASSAATGGSPPLHF. CDR3 nucleotides: TGTGCCAGCAGCGCGGCGACGGGAGGAAGTCCACCCCTCCACTTT. The V call is TRBV9, the J call TRBJ1-6; D ambiguous. Trimming removed 3 bases at V and 11 bases at J, with 18 bases between. CDR1 and CDR2 (germline): SGDLS, YYNGEE. CDR3 size: 15 residues.

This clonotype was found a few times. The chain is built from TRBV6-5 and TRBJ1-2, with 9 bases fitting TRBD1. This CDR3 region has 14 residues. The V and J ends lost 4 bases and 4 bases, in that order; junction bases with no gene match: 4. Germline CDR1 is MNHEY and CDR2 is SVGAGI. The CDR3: CASSFRDRVYGYTF. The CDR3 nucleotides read TGTGCCAGCAGTTTCCGGGACAGGGTCTATGGCTACACCTTC.